The 23 T cell receptor beta chains below come from one sample, sequenced in a study of breast tumors, draining lymph nodes, adjacent tissues (dated by TCRdb to the mid-2010s). Library preparation employed multiplex PCR. This sample was sequenced with an Illumina HiSeq 2000. The public reads were reprocessed in TCRdb via fastp at Q25 and MiXCR, keeping in-frame beta chains. Rows are unified per CDR3 protein, each entry keeping the most common DNA and genes. The sample contains about 15,000 distinct CDR3 sequences, roughly 44% of them found a single time. Of the sample, roughly 28% is held by the ten largest clones. The sequenced sample was tumor-adjacent breast tissue. These receptors were obtained from a female donor with breast cancer. Some clones in this sample may be carry-over from other donors' samples.

This clonotype was observed many times. The gene calls are TRBV5-1 and TRBJ1-1, with D unresolved. This CDR3 region has 15 residues. Trimming pared 0 bases from V and 1 base from J, leaving 10 bases between. Germline V CDR1 and CDR2: SGHRS, YFSETQ. Written as DNA, the CDR3 is TGCGCCAGCAGCTTGGGTCCAGCAAGGAACACTGAAGCTTTCTTT. Translation: CASSLGPARNTEAFF.

This rearrangement joins TRBV19 to TRBJ1-1; TRBD1 agrees at 7 bases. The CDR3 is 15 residues long. The V segment lost 6 bases and the J segment 3 bases; nucleotides outside the gene matches: 10. Germline-derived CDR1 and CDR2 are LNHDA and SQIVND (reference sequence). The CDR3 protein is CASSRARTGYTEAFF. Here the CDR3 DNA reads TGTGCCAGTAGCCGAGCTAGGACAGGTTACACTGAAGCTTTCTTT.

The rearrangement uses TRBV5-6 and TRBJ1-2, with a weak D call TRBD1 (5 bases). This CDR3 region has 13 residues. Trimming left V 4 bases short and J 4 bases short, with 11 bases between. Germline V lookup: CDR1 SGHDT, CDR2 YYEEEE. The DNA for the CDR3 is TGTGCCAGCAGCCCCGACAGCTTCTATGGCTACACCTTC. Translating gives CASSPDSFYGYTF.

The chain uses TRBV11-2 and TRBJ2-7, with D maybe TRBD2 (7 bases). CDR3 length: 12 amino acids. Trimming removed 8 bases at V and 3 bases at J, with 11 bases between. Germline CDR1 reads SGHAT; CDR2 reads FQNNGV. CDR3 coding DNA: TGTGCCAGCGGGGGGGCGGGCTACGAGCAGTACTTC. Translating it yields CASGGAGYEQYF.

This clonotype was seen many times. The junction departs from germline at one end; a sequencing error may be responsible. The chain combines TRBV2 with TRBJ2-4; TRBD1 matches at 11 bases. This CDR3 is built from 18 residues. Germline loops: CDR1 SNHLY, CDR2 FYNNEI. DNA of the CDR3: TGTGCCAGCAGTGGTCGGGGGACAGGGGGTACTTCCAAAAACATTCACTACTTC. Amino acid sequence: CASSGRGTGGTSKNIHYF.

V gene TRBV29-1 combines with J gene TRBJ1-2, with 8 bases that match TRBD1. CDR3 length equals 13 residues. Per the germline V gene, CDR1 is SQVTM and CDR2 is ANQGSEA. V lost 7 bases, J lost 5 bases, and 9 bases stayed unmatched. The CDR3 region is CSASQGDRYGYTF. The CDR3 nucleotides read TGCAGCGCTTCACAGGGGGATCGATATGGCTACACCTTC.

The rearrangement links TRBV6-5 to TRBJ2-3, with D possibly TRBD2 on 5 matching bases. V shed 3 bases and J shed 3 bases, with 16 bases lying between them. Germline V gene lookup returns CDR1 MNHEY and CDR2 SVGAGI. This CDR3 comprises 16 residues. The DNA of the CDR3 is TGTGCCAGCAGTTATCGGCGGCCTCGCGGGACAGATACGCAGTATTTT. It translates to CASSYRRPRGTDTQYF.

This chain links TRBV5-6 with TRBJ2-3, with 12 bases fitting TRBD1. With V trimmed by 4 bases and J by 8 bases, 8 bases remained unmatched. This CDR3 contains 15 residues. Germline values: CDR1 SGHDT, CDR2 YYEEEE. CDR3 in DNA: TGTGCCAGCAGCCAATGGGACAGGGGGCTAGGTACGCAGTATTTT. Translation: CASSQWDRGLGTQYF.

As concerns this clonotype: This CDR3 is missing its conserved last phenylalanine or tryptophan, likely due to a read error. The DNA is left out, because the CDR3 cannot be placed on it with certainty; the CDR3 is given as TCRdb lists it. The chain couples TRBV24-1 to TRBJ2-7; the table's TRBD1 call for D was not verified on the DNA. The CDR3 numbers 17 amino acids, ends counted. Germline V CDR1 and CDR2: KGHDR, SFDVKD. The CDR3 sequence: CATSDIEERTGGASKTS.

This chain connects TRBV6-5 to TRBJ2-1; D uncertain. This CDR3 has 15 residues. The V and J ends lost 6 bases and 0 bases respectively, with 12 bases between them. The V gene's germline CDR1 is MNHEY and CDR2 SVGAGI. The DNA of the CDR3 is TGTGCCAGCAGAGGGTCTCCTTCCTCCTACAATGAGCAGTTCTTC. Residues: CASRGSPSSYNEQFF.

This sequence joins TRBV12-3 or TRBV12-4 and TRBJ2-1; D might be TRBD1 or TRBD2, each matching 5 bases. This CDR3 has 15 residues. Trimming shortened V by 2 bases and J by 6 bases, and 14 bases separated the two germline ends. In nucleotides, the CDR3 is TGTGCCAGCAGTTTACGCCGGGACGAGGCCAATGAGCAGTTCTTC. This encodes CASSLRRDEANEQFF.

The chain uses TRBV29-1 and TRBJ2-1; no definite D call. Trimming cost V 7 bases and J 5 bases, with 12 bases left between them. The CDR3 is 12 residues long. The germline gives CDR1 SQVTM, CDR2 ANQGSEA. CDR3 coding DNA: TGCAGCGGCTCCGACGGAAACAATGAGCAGTTCTTC. The encoded protein is CSGSDGNNEQFF.

This clonotype was seen ten or more times. The chain carries TRBV6-2 or TRBV6-3 and TRBJ2-5; D possibly corresponds to TRBD1 (6 bases). Germline assignment: CDR1 MNHEY and CDR2 SVGEGT. CDR3 length: 22 amino acids. Between the trimmed V and J ends, which lost 5 bases and 1 base, there was a span of 35 bases. CDR3 in amino acids: CASSHPHDSRDTIMLSQETQYF. Here the CDR3 DNA reads TGTGCCAGCAGTCACCCCCACGACAGTCGGGACACCATCATGCTGAGCCAAGAGACCCAGTACTTC.

This clonotype was observed at least ten times. The chain recombines TRBV5-1 with TRBJ2-3; perhaps TRBD2 as D (5 bases). Germline CDR1 and CDR2: SGHRS and YFSETQ. CDR3 length equals 11 residues. V lost 5 bases to trimming and J lost 6 bases, with 7 bases between them. CDR3 residues: CASREADTQYF. DNA of the CDR3: TGCGCCAGCAGGGAGGCGGATACGCAGTATTTT.

The chain uses TRBV4-3 and TRBJ2-7; D might be TRBD2 (5 bases). The germline V gene encodes CDR1 LGHNA and CDR2 YSLEER. The V and J ends lost 4 bases and 2 bases respectively, with 9 bases between them. CDR3 size: 13 residues. The CDR3 is CASSRTLPYEQYF. The CDR3 bases are TGCGCCAGCAGCCGGACTCTCCCCTACGAGCAGTACTTC.

This clonotype was seen many times. The V call is TRBV2, the J call TRBJ1-5, with D maybe TRBD1 (6 bases). The CDR3 length is 15 residues. CDR1 SNHLY and CDR2 FYNNEI come from the germline V gene. The germline V and J ends were trimmed by 3 bases and 7 bases, with 16 bases remaining between them. The chain's CDR3 is CASSDSGQGFQPQHF. For the CDR3, the DNA is TGTGCCAGCAGTGATTCGGGGCAGGGGTTCCAGCCCCAGCATTTT.

The chain has TRBV5-5 and TRBJ2-7, with D possibly called TRBD1 or TRBD2 (6 bases each). CDR3 length: 15 amino acids. Germline V lookup: CDR1 SGHKS, CDR2 YYEKEE (reference sequence). With 4 bases removed from V and 0 bases from J, the gap between germline ends came to 14 bases. CDR3 sequence (DNA): TGTGCCAGCAGCGGGGGGCAGGTGAGCTCCTACGAGCAGTACTTC. Its translation: CASSGGQVSSYEQYF.

The chain is built from TRBV7-3 and TRBJ2-1; the match to TRBD1 covers 10 bases. This CDR3 comprises 15 residues. CDR1 is SGHTA, CDR2 FQGTGA, per germline. V lost 5 bases to trimming and J lost 8 bases; unmatched junction nucleotides: 9. CDR3 residues: CASSPSRDRGYEQFF. CDR3 nucleotides: TGTGCCAGCAGCCCGTCCCGGGACAGGGGTTATGAGCAGTTCTTC.

In this sample, this clonotype turned up many times. The chain couples TRBV6-4 to TRBJ2-3; D might be TRBD2 (5 bases). CDR3 size: 13 residues. V lost 5 bases and J lost 2, with 8 bases in between. CDR1 and CDR2 from the germline V gene are MRHNA and SNTAGT. The CDR3 DNA reads as TGTGCCAGCAGTCACCGGGACACAGATACGCAGTATTTT. Its protein is CASSHRDTDTQYF.

This chain links TRBV5-6 with TRBJ1-5, with a weak D call TRBD1 (6 bases). CDR1 is SGHDT and CDR2 is YYEEEE in the germline V gene. CDR3 length equals 15 residues. Trimming removed 4 bases at V and 1 base at J, with 12 bases between. The CDR3 reads CASSPRGGSNQPQHF. Here the CDR3 DNA reads TGTGCCAGCAGCCCGCGTGGGGGCAGCAATCAGCCCCAGCATTTT. Using reference TRBV5-6 and TRBJ1-5 for the parts outside the CDR3, the full variable domain is DAGVTQSPTHLIKTRGQQVTLRCSPKSGHDTVSWYQQALGQGPQFIFQYYEEEERQRGNFPDRFSGHQFPNYSSELNVNALLLGDSALYLCASSPRGGSNQPQHFGDGTRLSIL.

On this clonotype itself: A much larger clonotype is one base distant, so this may be a read error. This rearrangement joins TRBV6-1 to TRBJ1-5, with a weak D call TRBD1 (5 bases). This CDR3 has 13 amino acids. Per germline, CDR1 MNHNS and CDR2 SASEGT. Here the CDR3 reads CASSQRGDQPRHF. CDR3 in DNA: TGTGCCAGCAGTCAACGGGGGGACCAGCCCCGGCATTTT.

A word on this clonotype: The junction and the germline gene differ at one end; a read error may be behind it. The rearrangement links TRBV7-9 to TRBJ1-2; perhaps TRBD1 as D (5 bases). Germline-derived CDR1 and CDR2 are SEHNR and FQNEAQ (reference sequence). The CDR3 contains 15 residues. CDR3 protein: CSTLILGSEGYGYPF. In nucleotides, the CDR3 is TGCTCCACCCTGATACTGGGCAGTGAGGGGTATGGCTACCCCTTC.

Ten or more counts support this clonotype. The chain uses TRBV5-6 and TRBJ1-3; 9 nucleotides match TRBD1. The CDR3 runs 16 residues. Germline V gives CDR1 SGHDT, CDR2 YYEEEE. V gave up 3 bases and J gave up 0 bases; unmatched junction bases: 4. In DNA form, the CDR3 reads TGTGCCAGCAGCTGGGGGACAGGGTACTCTGGAAACACCATATATTTT. Protein sequence: CASSWGTGYSGNTIYF.